Given below is one TCR beta chain in context. What it binds is not known. A much larger clone lies one base from this, so it may be a read error. Among the exclusions were patients with other autoimmune diseases, uncontrolled infections, pregnancy or lactation. This CDR3 is built from 17 residues. Per germline, CDR1 LNHNV and CDR2 YYDKDF (reference sequence). The V and J ends lost 0 bases and 1 base respectively, with 12 bases between them. This specimen belongs to a study of Graves' ophthalmopathy and Graves' hyperthyroidism. Study outcomes and limitations: A model of 13 signatures distinguished ophthalmopathy from stable hyperthyroidism at roughly 87% sensitivity and 81.08% specificity. Most thyroid clonotypes expanded beyond 0.001 frequency were also found in blood.

TCR beta CDR3 amplification used RNA transcripts. HTBI-primed first-round RT-PCR preceded second-round multiplex PCR. TCRdb used MiXCR to reprocess the multiplex PCR reads, holding one entry per CDR3 protein. Found here are more than 1,000,000 distinct CDR3 sequences, roughly 35% of them singletons; the top ten hold 11%. The chain joins TRBV15 to TRBJ2-2; D not certain. The source is an adult man with Graves' hyperthyroidism. What was sequenced was peripheral blood or thyroid tissue (not recorded which). The CDR3 loop reads CATSRDDSHRNTGELFF. The CDR3 DNA sequence: TGTGCCACCAGCAGAGATGATTCCCACCGGAACACCGGGGAGCTGTTTTTT.